This TCR beta chain was sequenced for a study of early T cells in non-severe SARS-CoV-2 infection. Study context: Sequencing of bulk RNA from unsorted whole blood was done, without chain pairing. Study findings and constraints: VDJdb matching favored anti-spike CD8 responses, missing private and CD4 specificities.

Unique molecular identifiers tagged individual cDNA molecules. TCRdb reprocessed the 5' RACE reads via MiXCR and lists one record per CDR3 protein. Counted here are under 70,000 distinct CDR3 sequences, over 4.5% occurring once; the ten biggest clones make up 4.5% to 5.5%. This clonotype was counted only a few times. Its antigen remains unidentified. V was trimmed by 0 bases and J by 4 bases, leaving 11 bases between them. CDR1 LGHNA and CDR2 YNFKEQ come from the germline V gene. The CDR3 has 15 amino acids. The genes are TRBV4-2 and TRBJ2-3; D uncertain. Sequences were obtained from whole blood. The clonotype originates from an adult who was a healthcare worker with PCR-confirmed SARS-CoV-2 infection or an uninfected control (not recorded which). Written as DNA, the CDR3 is TGTGCCAGCAGCCAAGAATGGTTTGGGGCAGATACGCAGTATTTT. As protein: CASSQEWFGADTQYF.